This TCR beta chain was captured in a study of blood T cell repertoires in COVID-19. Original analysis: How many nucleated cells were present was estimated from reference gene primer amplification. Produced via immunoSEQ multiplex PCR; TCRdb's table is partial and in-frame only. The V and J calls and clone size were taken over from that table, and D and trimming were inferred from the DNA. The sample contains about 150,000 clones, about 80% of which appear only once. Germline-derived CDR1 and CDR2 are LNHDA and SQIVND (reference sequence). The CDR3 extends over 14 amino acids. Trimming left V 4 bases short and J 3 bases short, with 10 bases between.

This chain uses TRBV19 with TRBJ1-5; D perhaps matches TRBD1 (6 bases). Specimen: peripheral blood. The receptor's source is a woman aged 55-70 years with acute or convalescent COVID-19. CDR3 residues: CASSTHRANQPQHF. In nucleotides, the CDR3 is TGTGCCAGTAGTACCCACAGGGCCAATCAGCCCCAGCATTTT.